One sample yielded the 22 T cell receptor beta chains listed below, sequenced in a study of neurological immune-mediated disorders. TCRdb processed the 5' RACE reads anew with MiXCR; each CDR3 protein has one entry. The data hold roughly 100,000 distinct CDR3 sequences, with around 3.3% observed a single time. The sample consisted of PBMCs. These receptors originate from a woman aged 18-29 years with multiple sclerosis.

This clonotype has ten or more counts. The V gene is TRBV6-5, the J gene TRBJ2-7; unclear D gene. The germline CDR1 and CDR2 sequences are MNHEY and SVGAGI. V dropped 5 bases and J dropped 6 bases, with 14 bases sitting between them. The CDR3 is 13 residues long. In nucleotides, the CDR3 is TGTGCCAGCAGTGCTGTTACCCTCGGCGAGCAGTACTTC. Translating it yields CASSAVTLGEQYF.

The table lists this clonotype with many counts. The V gene is TRBV3-1, the J gene TRBJ2-7; unclear D gene. CDR1 and CDR2 (germline): LGHDT, YNNKEL (reference sequence). This CDR3 is built from 14 residues. V was pared by 1 base and J by 2 bases, with 9 bases between. The CDR3 here is CASSQVGGAYEQYF. The CDR3 DNA is TGTGCCAGCAGCCAAGTCGGTGGGGCCTACGAGCAGTACTTC.

This clonotype was observed at least ten times. The chain has TRBV12-3 or TRBV12-4 and TRBJ2-1, with D uncertain. The ends were cut back, 2 bases at V and 2 bases at J, with 10 bases in the middle. The CDR3 covers 15 residues. The chain's CDR3 is CASSLSGLAYNEQFF. CDR3 coding DNA: TGTGCCAGCAGTTTAAGTGGGCTGGCCTACAATGAGCAGTTCTTC.

This clonotype has ten or more counts. The CDR3 loop is CSAPEQGKNYEQYF. The DNA of the CDR3 is TGCAGTGCCCCAGAGCAGGGGAAGAACTACGAGCAGTACTTC. The chain joins TRBV20-1 to TRBJ2-7, with a possible D match to TRBD1 (6 bases). Germline assignment: CDR1 DFQATT and CDR2 SNEGSKA (reference sequence). The CDR3 spans 14 residues. V was pared by 6 bases and J by 3 bases, with 18 bases between.

This clonotype was counted ten times or more. The chain joins TRBV11-2 to TRBJ1-6; 7 nucleotides align to TRBD1. This CDR3 contains 15 residues. Germline-derived CDR1 and CDR2 are SGHAT and FQNNGV. V shed 3 bases, J shed 6 bases, and the junction held 5 bases outside the gene matches. CDR3 nucleotides: TGTGCCAGCAGCTTTAGGGGGACAGTTAATTCACCCCTCCACTTT. Translating it yields CASSFRGTVNSPLHF. Based on the CDR3 plus reference TRBV11-2 and TRBJ1-6, the full variable domain is EAGVAQSPRYKIIEKRQSVAFWCNPISGHATLYWYQQILGQGPKLLIQFQNNGVVDDSQLPKDRFSAERLKGVDSTLKIQPAKLEDSAVYLCASSFRGTVNSPLHFGNGTRLTVT.

This clonotype was picked up many times. The chain is built from TRBV5-1 and TRBJ2-5; TRBD1 agrees at 12 bases. In germline, CDR1 is SGHRS, CDR2 YFSETQ. CDR3 size: 17 residues. Trimming took 4 bases from V and 5 from J; bases not matched to a gene: 12. CDR3 sequence: CASSPRGGTGGQETQYF. The CDR3 nucleotides read TGCGCCAGCAGCCCCCGGGGGGGGACAGGGGGCCAGGAGACCCAGTACTTC.

This clonotype was recorded many times. The chain recombines TRBV29-1 with TRBJ2-3; perhaps TRBD2 as D (6 bases). Germline CDR1 is SQVTM and CDR2 is ANQGSEA. The V gene lost 7 bases and the J gene lost 2 bases, with 16 bases spanning the gap. The length of the CDR3 is 14 residues. The CDR3 is CSAQLARDTDTQYF. The CDR3 nucleotides read TGCAGCGCCCAGCTAGCGAGGGACACAGATACGCAGTATTTT.

The chain carries TRBV29-1 and TRBJ2-2; D is unresolved. The CDR3 totals 12 residues. The germline CDR1 and CDR2 sequences are SQVTM and ANQGSEA. The germline V and J ends were trimmed by 6 bases and 6 bases, with 11 bases remaining between them. CDR3 amino acids: CSVAGVAGELFF. The CDR3 DNA sequence: TGCAGCGTCGCAGGTGTGGCCGGGGAGCTGTTTTTT.

This sequence joins TRBV28 and TRBJ1-1; D perhaps matches TRBD1 (6 bases). This CDR3 comprises 12 residues. With 7 bases removed from V and 10 bases from J, the gap between germline ends came to 16 bases. Germline V gene lookup returns CDR1 MDHEN and CDR2 SYDVKM. The CDR3 DNA is TGTGCCAGCAAAGGCGCGGGGGCGGTAGCTTTCTTT. Translated, it gives CASKGAGAVAFF.

The table lists this clonotype with many counts. CDR3 protein: CASSLGGGSQPQHF. The CDR3 DNA follows: TGTGCCAGCAGCTTAGGTGGGGGCAGTCAGCCCCAGCATTTT. The chain is built from TRBV7-3 and TRBJ1-5; D is perhaps TRBD1 (6 bases). The CDR3 runs to 14 residues. The V gene's germline CDR1 is SGHTA and CDR2 FQGTGA. V lost 2 bases and J 6 bases, leaving 11 bases between the germline ends.

This clonotype has ten or more counts. The chain has TRBV7-9 and TRBJ1-2, with no clear D. This CDR3 has 12 residues. Germline V gene sequence: CDR1 SEHNR, CDR2 FQNEAQ (reference sequence). V lost 0 bases and J 7 bases, leaving 6 bases between the germline ends. The CDR3 nucleotides read TGTGCCAGCAGCTTAGCAGGGCCTGGCTACACCTTC. As protein: CASSLAGPGYTF.

This clonotype was seen repeatedly, ten times or more. The V gene is TRBV9, the J gene TRBJ2-2; D is uncertain. CDR3 length: 14 residues. V lost 0 bases to trimming and J lost 2 bases, with 5 bases between them. Germline V lookup: CDR1 SGDLS, CDR2 YYNGEE. The CDR3 nucleotides read TGTGCCAGCAGCGTAGCACAAAACACCGGGGAGCTGTTTTTT. Translation gives CASSVAQNTGELFF.

This clonotype was found many times. The chain links TRBV7-9 to TRBJ2-1, with D possibly being TRBD1 or TRBD2 (5 bases each). V shed 11 bases and J shed 0 bases, with 14 bases lying between them. This CDR3 contains 14 residues. Germline V gene lookup returns CDR1 SEHNR and CDR2 FQNEAQ (reference sequence). The chain's CDR3 is CALGAGSSYNEQFF. The CDR3 DNA follows: TGTGCCCTCGGGGCGGGCAGCTCCTACAATGAGCAGTTCTTC. The whole variable domain, remainder taken from reference TRBV7-9 and TRBJ2-1, is DTGVSQNPRHKITKRGQNVTFRCDPISEHNRLYWYRQTLGQGPEFLTYFQNEAQLEKSRLLSDRFSAERPKGSFSTLEIQRTEQGDSAMYLCALGAGSSYNEQFFGPGTRLTVL.

This clonotype was seen many times. V and J are TRBV7-8 and TRBJ1-2; possibly TRBD1 for D (5 bases). CDR1 is SGHVS and CDR2 is FQNEAQ in the germline V gene. V lost 0 bases to trimming and J lost 2 bases, with 16 bases between them. The CDR3 contains 17 residues. The CDR3 spells CASSLAGGGYRNYGYTF. The CDR3 nucleotides read TGTGCCAGCAGCTTAGCCGGGGGGGGATATCGGAACTATGGCTACACCTTC.

In this sample, this clonotype turned up a few times. The chain employs TRBV7-2 and TRBJ2-3; TRBD1 agrees at 7 bases. This CDR3 is 15 amino acids long. Germline V gene sequence: CDR1 SGHTA, CDR2 FQGNSA. With V trimmed by 5 bases and J by 8 bases, 13 bases remained unmatched. This CDR3 is CASSPHRGTPGTQYF. DNA for the CDR3: TGTGCCAGCAGCCCCCACAGGGGAACCCCCGGTACGCAGTATTTT.

This clonotype came up many times. The rearrangement uses TRBV5-1 and TRBJ2-3; D ambiguous. Trimming pared 4 bases from V and 3 bases from J, leaving 15 bases between. This CDR3 is built from 15 residues. Per the germline V gene, CDR1 is SGHRS and CDR2 is YFSETQ. The CDR3 spells CASSPDQKETDTQYF. The CDR3 DNA follows: TGCGCCAGCAGCCCGGACCAGAAAGAGACAGATACGCAGTATTTT. The full variable domain, its missing parts supplied by reference TRBV5-1 and TRBJ2-3, is KAGVTQTPRYLIKTRGQQVTLSCSPISGHRSVSWYQQTPGQGLQFLFEYFSETQRNKGNFPGRFSGRQFSNSRSEMNVSTLELGDSALYLCASSPDQKETDTQYFGPGTRLTVL.

At least ten counts were recorded for this clonotype. This chain joins TRBV28 and TRBJ2-5, with no clear D. Looked up from germline, CDR1 is MDHEN and CDR2 is SYDVKM. V was cut by 6 bases and J by 5 bases, with 10 bases left in between. The CDR3 runs 12 residues. CDR3 amino acids: CASRTPSETQYF. CDR3 DNA: TGTGCCAGCAGGACCCCTTCGGAGACCCAGTACTTC.

Ten or more counts support this clonotype. The chain combines TRBV7-8 with TRBJ2-7; 8 nucleotides agree with TRBD1. The CDR3 covers 13 residues. CDR1 is SGHVS and CDR2 is FQNEAQ in the germline V gene. The junction had 4 bases not matched to a gene; V was cut back by 6 bases and J by 3 bases. CDR3 sequence (DNA): TGTGCCAGCAGTTGGGACAGGAACTACGAGCAGTACTTC. This encodes CASSWDRNYEQYF.

Turning to this clonotype: At one end, the junction sequence differs from germline, possibly due to a read error. The chain uses TRBV12-3 or TRBV12-4 and TRBJ2-7; D might be TRBD1 (5 bases). The CDR3 is made up of 12 amino acids. This chain's CDR3 is CDSSFQGYEQYF. In DNA, the CDR3 is TGTGACAGCAGTTTCCAGGGTTACGAGCAGTACTTC.

There are a few counts of this clonotype. This may come from a read error, since a much larger clone is one base off. The chain couples TRBV4-1 to TRBJ2-1; D not resolved. The CDR3 is 14 amino acids. The germline gives CDR1 MGHRA, CDR2 YSYEKL. The CDR3 sequence: CASSQESRYNAQFF. CDR3 DNA sequence: TGCGCCAGCAGCCAAGAAAGTCGTTACAATGCGCAGTTCTTC.

This clonotype was found many times. The chain employs TRBV20-1 and TRBJ2-7; 9 bases are shared with TRBD2. Germline loops: CDR1 DFQATT, CDR2 SNEGSKA (reference sequence). The junction had 8 bases not matched to a gene; V was cut back by 4 bases and J by 4 bases. The CDR3 loop spans 14 amino acids. The CDR3 DNA reads TGCAGTGCTATCCGACTAGCGGTACAATACGAGCAGTACTTC. Its translation is CSAIRLAVQYEQYF.

This clonotype was seen repeatedly, ten times or more. This chain connects TRBV5-1 to TRBJ1-2, with D unclear. The length of the CDR3 is 14 residues. The V gene lost 4 bases and the J gene lost 1 base, with 11 bases spanning the gap. CDR1 and CDR2 (germline): SGHRS, YFSETQ. Here the CDR3 reads CASSPPSVNYGYTF. In DNA, the CDR3 is TGCGCCAGCAGCCCACCGAGCGTTAACTATGGCTACACCTTC.